The 18 T cell receptor beta chains in this list originate from one sample, sequenced in a study of blood T cell repertoires in COVID-19. Libraries were prepared by immunoSEQ multiplex PCR; TCRdb keeps only in-frame clonotypes and omits some of them. Among 400,000 to 450,000 clones listed, 90% were seen once. The source material was PBMCs or T cells enriched from blood (not recorded which). Receptor source: a young man who had recovered from COVID-19.

This clone occurred a few times. This chain uses TRBV6-1 with TRBJ2-7, with 8 bases that match TRBD2. Germline V gene sequence: CDR1 MNHNS, CDR2 SASEGT. The CDR3 spans 15 residues. V lost 0 bases and J lost 3; bases outside the gene matches: 4. This chain's CDR3 is CASSEASSGSYEQYF. In nucleotides, the CDR3 is TGTGCCAGCAGTGAAGCATCGAGCGGGAGCTACGAGCAGTACTTC.

This clone has a single count. V is TRBV5-6 and J is TRBJ1-5, with unresolved D. V gave up 4 bases and J gave up 2 bases, with 16 bases separating them. Germline CDR1 is SGHDT and CDR2 is YYEEEE. The CDR3 contains 16 residues. The CDR3 DNA reads as TGTGCCAGCAGCACCTCCGGAGGTAGTGGCAATCAGCCCCAGCATTTT. This sequence encodes CASSTSGGSGNQPQHF. Drawing the rest from reference TRBV5-6 and TRBJ1-5, the complete variable domain is DAGVTQSPTHLIKTRGQQVTLRCSPKSGHDTVSWYQQALGQGPQFIFQYYEEEERQRGNFPDRFSGHQFPNYSSELNVNALLLGDSALYLCASSTSGGSGNQPQHFGDGTRLSIL.

The chain couples TRBV9 to TRBJ1-2; 9 bases agree with TRBD1. This CDR3 is 15 amino acids long. In germline, CDR1 is SGDLS, CDR2 YYNGEE. Trimming cost V 4 bases and J 1 base; bases outside gene matches: 5. The CDR3 region has the DNA TGTGCCAGCAGCCCGGGGACAGGGAGTAACTATGGCTACACCTTC. Its translation is CASSPGTGSNYGYTF. Variable domain in full (rest from reference TRBV9 and TRBJ1-2): DSGVTQTPKHLITATGQRVTLRCSPRSGDLSVYWYQQSLDQGLQFLIQYYNGEERAKGNILERFSAQQFPDLHSELNLSSLELGDSALYFCASSPGTGSNYGYTFGSGTRLTVV.

The chain recombines TRBV2 with TRBJ1-2, with TRBD1 matching 8 bases. This CDR3 spans 13 amino acids. The V and J ends lost 9 bases and 2 bases, in that order; junction bases with no gene match: 5. Germline V lookup: CDR1 SNHLY, CDR2 FYNNEI. CDR3 sequence reads: CASDGQGNYGYTF. The CDR3 DNA follows: TGTGCCAGTGACGGACAGGGAAACTATGGCTACACCTTC. Using reference TRBV2 and TRBJ1-2 for the parts outside the CDR3, the full variable domain is EPEVTQTPSHQVTQMGQEVILRCVPISNHLYFYWYRQILGQKVEFLVSFYNNEISEKSEIFDDQFSVERPDGSNFTLKIRSTKLEDSAMYFCASDGQGNYGYTFGSGTRLTVV.

V and J are TRBV18 and TRBJ2-5, with D possibly TRBD2 on 5 matching bases. The germline V and J ends were trimmed by 0 bases and 7 bases, with 12 bases remaining between them. The CDR3 is 14 amino acids. Germline loops: CDR1 KGHSH, CDR2 LQKENI. CDR3 DNA: TGTGCCAGCTCACCACCGGGAGTCTCGGTGACCCAGTACTTC. It specifies CASSPPGVSVTQYF.

This chain joins TRBV19 and TRBJ1-6; D might be TRBD1 (5 bases). V lost 4 bases, J lost 4 bases, and 11 bases lay in between. CDR1 is LNHDA and CDR2 is SQIVND in the germline V gene (reference sequence). CDR3 length: 15 amino acids. Here the CDR3 DNA reads TGTGCCAGTAGTAGTGGGGACTCTTATAATTCACCCCTCCACTTT. It yields the protein CASSSGDSYNSPLHF.

As regards this clone: Within the sample, other DNA sequences also encode this same CDR3. This chain uses TRBV29-1 with TRBJ1-1; TRBD1 is a possible D gene (6 bases). Germline V CDR1 and CDR2: SQVTM, ANQGSEA. This CDR3 comprises 13 residues. V was cut by 6 bases and J by 0 bases, with 11 bases left in between. The CDR3 DNA sequence: TGCAGCGTGGCAACAGGGATGAACACTGAAGCTTTCTTT. It codes for CSVATGMNTEAFF.

This clone occurred a few times. V gene TRBV5-1 combines with J gene TRBJ2-2; D not certain. CDR3 length: 15 residues. V was trimmed by 0 bases and J by 0 bases, leaving 6 bases between them. Germline lookup yields CDR1 SGHRS and CDR2 YFSETQ. The CDR3, as DNA: TGCGCCAGCAGCTTGGCCAGTACGAACACCGGGGAGCTGTTTTTT. It specifies CASSLASTNTGELFF.

Worth noting for this clone: This same CDR3 is encoded by further DNA sequences in the sample. This chain links TRBV12-3 or TRBV12-4 with TRBJ1-2; D is unclear. The CDR3 spans 13 residues. Trimming left V 2 bases short and J 1 base short, with 5 bases between. The CDR3 here is CASSLRGNYGYTF. The CDR3 DNA is TGTGCCAGCAGTTTACGGGGTAACTATGGCTACACCTTC.

V and J are TRBV10-3 and TRBJ2-1; tentatively, D is TRBD1 (6 bases). Trimming shortened V by 8 bases and J by 4 bases, and 12 bases separated the two germline ends. CDR3 length equals 13 residues. Germline V gene data show CDR1 as ENHRY and CDR2 as SYGVKD. For the CDR3, the DNA is TGTGCCATCTCAGGGGAAACTTACAATGAGCAGTTCTTC. Translated: CAISGETYNEQFF.

CDR3 in amino acids: CAWSQQIGNTIYF. CDR3 in DNA: TGTGCCTGGAGTCAACAGATTGGAAACACCATATATTTT. V gene TRBV30 combines with J gene TRBJ1-3; D is uncertain. The CDR3 sequence is 13 residues long. Germline V CDR1 and CDR2: GTSNPN, SVGIG (reference sequence). Between the trimmed V and J ends, which lost 2 bases and 3 bases, there was a span of 8 bases.

This chain uses TRBV9 with TRBJ1-6; D perhaps matches TRBD1 (6 bases). Deletions cut 1 base from V and 0 bases from J, with 11 bases between. Germline values: CDR1 SGDLS, CDR2 YYNGEE. The length of the CDR3 is 17 residues. The CDR3 DNA follows: TGTGCCAGCAGCGTAAAGGACAGAAGCTCCTATAATTCACCCCTCCACTTT. As protein: CASSVKDRSSYNSPLHF.

CDR3 sequence (DNA): TGTGCCAGTAATTCCCATGGTACAGACTATGGCTACACCTTC. Its translation: CASNSHGTDYGYTF. V usage is TRBV27 and J usage is TRBJ1-2, with D uncertain. Trimming shortened V by 9 bases and J by 3 bases, and 17 bases separated the two germline ends. Germline V gives CDR1 MNHEY, CDR2 SMNVEV (reference sequence). This CDR3 is built from 14 residues.

In this sample, this clone turned up a few times. The rearrangement joins TRBV2 to TRBJ2-7; 7 nucleotides agree with TRBD1. Germline trimming cut 3 bases from V and 2 bases from J; bases unmatched to any gene: 4. The germline CDR1 and CDR2 sequences are SNHLY and FYNNEI. This CDR3 is 14 amino acids long. The CDR3: CASSEGQGAYEQYF. For the CDR3, the DNA is TGTGCCAGCAGTGAGGGGCAGGGGGCCTACGAGCAGTACTTC. Drawing the rest from reference TRBV2 and TRBJ2-7, the complete variable domain is EPEVTQTPSHQVTQMGQEVILRCVPISNHLYFYWYRQILGQKVEFLVSFYNNEISEKSEIFDDQFSVERPDGSNFTLKIRSTKLEDSAMYFCASSEGQGAYEQYFGPGTRLTVT.

The chain employs TRBV9 and TRBJ1-2; perhaps TRBD1 as D (6 bases). This CDR3 region has 12 residues. The V end was cut by 0 bases, the J end by 11 bases, with 11 bases between. CDR1 and CDR2 from the germline V gene are SGDLS and YYNGEE. CDR3 protein: CASSVADRRYTF. For the CDR3, the DNA is TGTGCCAGCAGCGTAGCTGACAGGAGGTACACCTTC.

The V gene is TRBV19, the J gene TRBJ2-1; TRBD2 aligns across 14 bases. Trimming at V came to 3 bases and at J to 9 bases, leaving 1 base not matched to a gene. The germline V gene encodes CDR1 LNHDA and CDR2 SQIVND (reference sequence). This CDR3 comprises 14 residues. As DNA, the CDR3 is TGTGCCAGTAGTATGGGACTAGCGGGAGCTGAGCAGTTCTTC. This translates into CASSMGLAGAEQFF.

The count of this clone is one. V usage is TRBV5-1 and J usage is TRBJ2-1; perhaps TRBD1 as D (5 bases). Trimming removed 1 base from V and 7 bases from J, with 9 bases in between. Germline V gene sequence: CDR1 SGHRS, CDR2 YFSETQ. The CDR3 has 13 residues. CDR3 sequence: CASSLLQANEQFF. The CDR3 coding sequence is TGCGCCAGCAGCTTGTTACAGGCTAATGAGCAGTTCTTC.

V usage is TRBV5-1 and J usage is TRBJ1-1, with 7 bases matching TRBD1. Germline loops: CDR1 SGHRS, CDR2 YFSETQ. Trimming cost V 4 bases and J 0 bases; bases outside gene matches: 6. The CDR3 covers 15 residues. The CDR3 DNA sequence: TGCGCCAGCAGCGCGGGACAGTCCATGAACACTGAAGCTTTCTTT. Amino acids: CASSAGQSMNTEAFF.